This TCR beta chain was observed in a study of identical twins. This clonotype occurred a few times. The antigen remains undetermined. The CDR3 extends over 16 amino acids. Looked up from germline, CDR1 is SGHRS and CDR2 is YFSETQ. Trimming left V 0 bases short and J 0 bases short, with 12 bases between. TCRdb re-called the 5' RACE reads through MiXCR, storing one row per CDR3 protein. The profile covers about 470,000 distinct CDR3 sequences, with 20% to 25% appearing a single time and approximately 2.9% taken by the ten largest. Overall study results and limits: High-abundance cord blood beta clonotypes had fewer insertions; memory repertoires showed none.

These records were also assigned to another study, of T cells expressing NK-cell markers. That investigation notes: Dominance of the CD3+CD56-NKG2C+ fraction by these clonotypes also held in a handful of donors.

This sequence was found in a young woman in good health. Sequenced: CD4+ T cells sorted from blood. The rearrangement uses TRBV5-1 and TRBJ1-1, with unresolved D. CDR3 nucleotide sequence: TGCGCCAGCAGCTTGGGGAGGGCTTTGGTGAACACTGAAGCTTTCTTT. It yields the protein CASSLGRALVNTEAFF.